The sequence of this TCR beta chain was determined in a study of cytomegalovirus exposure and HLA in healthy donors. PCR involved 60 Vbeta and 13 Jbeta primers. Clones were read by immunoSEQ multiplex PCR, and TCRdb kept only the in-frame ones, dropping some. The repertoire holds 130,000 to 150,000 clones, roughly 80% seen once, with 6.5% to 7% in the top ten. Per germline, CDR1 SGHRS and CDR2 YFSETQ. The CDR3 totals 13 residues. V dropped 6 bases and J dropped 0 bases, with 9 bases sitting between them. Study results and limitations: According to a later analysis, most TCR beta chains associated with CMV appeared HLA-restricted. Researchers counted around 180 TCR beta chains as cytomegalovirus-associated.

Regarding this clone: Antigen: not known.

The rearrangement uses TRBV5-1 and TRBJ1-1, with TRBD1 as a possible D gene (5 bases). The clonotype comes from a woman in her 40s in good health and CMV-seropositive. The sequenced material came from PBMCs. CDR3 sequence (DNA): TGCGCCAGCACGACAGATATGAACACTGAAGCTTTCTTT. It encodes CASTTDMNTEAFF. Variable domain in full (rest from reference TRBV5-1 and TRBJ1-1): KAGVTQTPRYLIKTRGQQVTLSCSPISGHRSVSWYQQTPGQGLQFLFEYFSETQRNKGNFPGRFSGRQFSNSRSEMNVSTLELGDSALYLCASTTDMNTEAFFGQGTRLTVV.